The 13 T cell receptor beta chains given below trace back to one sample, sequenced in a study of control samples from healthy donors and cancer patients. Data came from immunoSEQ multiplex PCR; TCRdb stores just in-frame clones and leaves some out. The sample lists around 110,000 clones, nearly 95% occurring once. The sequenced material came from blood. The receptors were gathered from a man aged 25 to 40 in good health.

The chain carries TRBV19 and TRBJ2-7, with D perhaps TRBD1 (6 bases). Germline lookup yields CDR1 LNHDA and CDR2 SQIVND (reference sequence). The CDR3 length is 14 residues. Deletions cut 8 bases from V and 3 bases from J, with 17 bases between. CDR3 sequence reads: CASPARDTHYEQYF. The CDR3 DNA reads as TGTGCCAGTCCCGCCCGGGACACTCACTACGAGCAGTACTTC.

The gene calls are TRBV27 and TRBJ2-1, with 7 bases fitting TRBD2. Germline-derived CDR1 and CDR2 are MNHEY and SMNVEV (reference sequence). J was trimmed by 8 bases and V by 4 bases; bases with no gene match: 2. The CDR3 has 12 amino acids. The CDR3 sequence: CASSSRGDEQFF. The CDR3 nucleotides are TGTGCCAGCAGTTCCCGGGGGGATGAGCAGTTCTTC.

The chain couples TRBV5-8 to TRBJ1-5; D is perhaps TRBD1 (6 bases). V was cut by 4 bases and J by 4 bases, with 12 bases left in between. There are 14 residues in the CDR3. CDR1 SGHTS and CDR2 YDEGEE come from the germline V gene. DNA of the CDR3: TGTGCCAGCAGCGACGGACAGCCAAATCAGCCCCAGCATTTT. It specifies CASSDGQPNQPQHF.

The chain recombines TRBV15 with TRBJ1-4; D gene unclear. With 4 bases removed from V and 1 base from J, the gap between germline ends came to 10 bases. This CDR3 comprises 15 residues. CDR1 is LNHNV and CDR2 is YYDKDF in the germline V gene (reference sequence). The CDR3 sequence is CATSMNLGTNEKLFF. CDR3 bases: TGTGCCACCAGCATGAACCTGGGAACTAATGAAAAACTGTTTTTT.

The genes are TRBV9 and TRBJ2-1, with D possibly matching TRBD1 (6 bases). The CDR3 totals 14 residues. The germline V gene encodes CDR1 SGDLS and CDR2 YYNGEE. V lost 0 bases and J lost 7, with 11 bases in between. CDR3 protein: CASSVGGQGNEQFF. The CDR3, as DNA: TGTGCCAGCAGCGTAGGGGGGCAGGGAAATGAGCAGTTCTTC.

This CDR3 is CASSLAPTMRDTEAFF. The CDR3 DNA follows: TGTGCCAGCAGCTTAGCCCCTACAATGAGGGACACTGAAGCTTTCTTT. The chain recombines TRBV7-6 with TRBJ1-1; D uncertain. CDR1 and CDR2 from the germline V gene are SGHVS and FNYEAQ. This CDR3 spans 16 amino acids. The V end was cut by 0 bases, the J end by 3 bases, with 14 bases between.

The rearrangement joins TRBV6-1 to TRBJ1-2; D is unclear. This CDR3 spans 15 amino acids. V was clipped by 1 base and J by 2 bases, with 11 bases between them. Germline V gives CDR1 MNHNS, CDR2 SASEGT. The CDR3, as DNA: TGTGCCAGCAGTGAAGACGCCAGGCGAAACTATGGCTACACCTTC. Translation: CASSEDARRNYGYTF.

The chain employs TRBV5-1 and TRBJ2-1; D perhaps matches TRBD2 (6 bases). The germline V gene has CDR1 SGHRS and CDR2 YFSETQ. This CDR3 comprises 15 residues. The V gene lost 4 bases and the J gene lost 6 bases, with 17 bases spanning the gap. In DNA, the CDR3 is TGCGCCAGCAGCCACGGGGGTACCGTATCCAATGAGCAGTTCTTC. This sequence encodes CASSHGGTVSNEQFF.

The chain has TRBV3-1 (or the pseudogene TRBV3-2) and TRBJ2-5; D is possibly TRBD2 (6 bases). The ends were cut back, 1 base at V and 1 base at J, with 19 bases in the middle. Germline CDR1 LGHDT, CDR2 YNNKEL (reference sequence). The CDR3 is made up of 18 amino acids. CDR3 DNA sequence: TGTGCCAGCAGCCAAGTAAAAGGCGGAGGGGAGATCCAAGAGACCCAGTACTTC. Protein sequence: CASSQVKGGGEIQETQYF.

V and J are TRBV12-5 and TRBJ1-1, with 7 positions matching TRBD1. Germline values: CDR1 LGHNT, CDR2 FRNRAP. The CDR3 is made up of 14 amino acids. V shed 6 bases, J shed 5 bases, and the junction held 9 bases outside the gene matches. In DNA, the CDR3 is TGTGCTAGTGGACCCGGACAGGAGGGAACTGAAGCTTTCTTT. It specifies CASGPGQEGTEAFF.

The rearrangement links TRBV5-1 to TRBJ1-2, with 12 bases lining up with TRBD1. With V trimmed by 5 bases and J by 8 bases, 10 bases remained unmatched. This CDR3 contains 15 residues. Germline V CDR1 and CDR2: SGHRS, YFSETQ. As DNA, the CDR3 is TGCGCCAGCAGGACTCCGGGACAGGGGGCGTTCGGCTACACCTTC. This sequence encodes CASRTPGQGAFGYTF.

This rearrangement joins TRBV19 to TRBJ1-2; D unresolved. This CDR3 spans 16 amino acids. From germline, CDR1 is LNHDA and CDR2 SQIVND (reference sequence). Trimming took 5 bases from V and 0 from J, leaving 16 bases between them. CDR3 in DNA: TGTGCCAGTAGTCAAAGCAGGAGAGGATCTAACTATGGCTACACCTTC. Its translation: CASSQSRRGSNYGYTF. Filled out from reference TRBV19 and TRBJ1-2, the complete variable domain reads DGGITQSPKYLFRKEGQNVTLSCEQNLNHDAMYWYRQDPGQGLRLIYYSQIVNDFQKGDIAEGYSVSREKKESFPLTVTSAQKNPTAFYLCASSQSRRGSNYGYTFGSGTRLTVV.

V is TRBV3-1 (or the pseudogene TRBV3-2) and J is TRBJ2-5; TRBD2 matches 9 bases. Per the germline V gene, CDR1 is LGHDT and CDR2 is YNNKEL (reference sequence). The length of the CDR3 is 16 residues. J was trimmed by 2 bases and V by 5 bases; bases with no gene match: 9. CDR3: CASSAELAGSQETQYF. The CDR3 region has the DNA TGTGCCAGCAGCGCGGAACTAGCGGGCTCGCAAGAGACCCAGTACTTC.